Described below is a single T cell receptor (beta chain) sequence and its context. Its specificity is unknown. Per-sample yields of isolated PBMCs were at least 6 million. These data belong to a study of blood T cells in healthy people across ages. Whole-study findings and limits: Both higher diversity and more naive CD4+ cells marked long-lived donors when set against aged donors.

The germline V gene encodes CDR1 DFQATT and CDR2 SNEGSKA (reference sequence). The CDR3 contains 13 residues. Trimming removed 1 base from V and 1 base from J, with 8 bases in between. Primed by a sample-barcoded 5' primer and a J-beta primer mix, a second PCR proceeded for 7 to 11 cycles. In TCRdb, the 5' RACE reads were re-called with MiXCR into one record per CDR3 protein. The sample lists under 2,000,000 distinct CDR3 sequences; around 48% were seen once. The rearrangement joins TRBV20-1 to TRBJ2-7; D gene ambiguous. The specimen was blood. The clonotype originates from a woman aged 40 to 50 in good health. Here the CDR3 reads CSARGSLSYEQYF. The DNA of the CDR3 is TGCAGTGCTAGAGGTAGTCTTTCCTACGAGCAGTACTTC.